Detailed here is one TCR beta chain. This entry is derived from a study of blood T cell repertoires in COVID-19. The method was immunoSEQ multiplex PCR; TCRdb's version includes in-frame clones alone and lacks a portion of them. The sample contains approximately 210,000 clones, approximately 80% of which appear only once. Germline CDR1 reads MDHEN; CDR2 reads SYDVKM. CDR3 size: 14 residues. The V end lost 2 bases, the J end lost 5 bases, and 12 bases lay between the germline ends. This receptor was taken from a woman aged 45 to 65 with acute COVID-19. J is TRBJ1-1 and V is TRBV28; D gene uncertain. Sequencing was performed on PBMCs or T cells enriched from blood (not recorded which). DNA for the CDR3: TGTGCCAGCAGTTTAGGCAGGTCGAGAACTGAAGCTTTCTTT. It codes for CASSLGRSRTEAFF.